These 20 T cell receptor beta chains originate from one sample sequenced in a study of T cell changes during pregnancy in multiple sclerosis. The method was immunoSEQ multiplex PCR; TCRdb's version includes in-frame clones alone and lacks a portion of them. The table lists tens of thousands of clones, approximately 92% of them singletons. Sequenced here: peripheral blood, sampled before pregnancy. These receptors were taken from a female donor with multiple sclerosis, enrolled in a pregnancy study.

The chain joins TRBV9 to TRBJ2-5; TRBD1 matches at 11 bases. The CDR3 consists of 16 residues. The germline CDR1 and CDR2 sequences are SGDLS and YYNGEE. J was trimmed by 4 bases and V by 4 bases; bases with no gene match: 9. The CDR3 region has the DNA TGTGCCAGCAGCCTGGGACAGGGGGGCTGGCGAGAGACCCAGTACTTC. Translating it yields CASSLGQGGWRETQYF.

The genes are TRBV30 and TRBJ2-5; 9 bases agree with TRBD2. This CDR3 contains 14 residues. Trimming removed 2 bases from V and 11 bases from J; junction bases left unmatched: 12. Germline V gene sequence: CDR1 GTSNPN, CDR2 SVGIG (reference sequence). The CDR3 nucleotides read TGTGCCTGGAGTCTGGATAGCGGGAGAGGTGAGCAGTACTTC. Its protein is CAWSLDSGRGEQYF.

The chain recombines TRBV9 with TRBJ1-1, with D possibly being TRBD1 (5 bases). CDR1 SGDLS and CDR2 YYNGEE come from the germline V gene. With 0 bases removed from V and 1 base from J, the gap between germline ends came to 13 bases. This CDR3 has 16 amino acids. The CDR3: CASSVGGAGPNTEAFF. CDR3 DNA sequence: TGTGCCAGCAGCGTAGGGGGCGCGGGGCCGAACACTGAAGCTTTCTTT.

The J gene is TRBJ2-1, the V gene TRBV9; 11 bases align to TRBD2. V shed 3 bases, J shed 2 bases, and the junction held 4 bases outside the gene matches. CDR1 and CDR2 from the germline V gene are SGDLS and YYNGEE. This CDR3 comprises 16 residues. The CDR3 nucleotides read TGTGCCAGCAGCGGTGGGGGACTAGCGGCCTACAATGAGCAGTTCTTC. This translates into CASSGGGLAAYNEQFF.

The V gene is TRBV7-2, the J gene TRBJ1-2; 10 bases fit TRBD1. CDR1 and CDR2 from the germline V gene are SGHTA and FQGNSA. CDR3 length: 16 residues. V shed 0 bases and J 9 bases; nucleotides not matched to a gene: 10. This CDR3 reads CASSLARGTGAGSYTF. The CDR3 DNA follows: TGTGCCAGCAGCTTAGCGCGAGGGACAGGGGCTGGGAGCTACACCTTC.

Written as DNA, the CDR3 is TGTGCCAGCAGTTCTTCTAGCGGGATCTCCTACAATGAGCAGTTCTTC. Translating it yields CASSSSSGISYNEQFF. V is TRBV6-5 and J is TRBJ2-1, with 9 bases that match TRBD2. The V gene end was trimmed by 4 bases and the J gene end by 0 bases; junction bases not matched to a gene: 4. The CDR3 extends over 16 amino acids. From germline, CDR1 is MNHEY and CDR2 SVGAGI.

CDR3 in amino acids: CASSLVLAHNEQFF. The CDR3 nucleotides are TGTGCCAGCAGCTTGGTACTCGCTCACAATGAGCAGTTCTTC. The gene calls are TRBV11-3 and TRBJ2-1; D gene uncertain. The CDR3 totals 14 residues. The germline V and J ends were trimmed by 3 bases and 5 bases, with 11 bases remaining between them. Germline V lookup: CDR1 SGHNT, CDR2 YENEEA.

The rearrangement joins TRBV18 to TRBJ1-5, with 7 bases that match TRBD1. J gave up 11 bases and V 2 bases, and 6 bases lay outside the gene matches. The CDR3 length is 13 residues. Germline CDR1 and CDR2: KGHSH and LQKENI. In DNA form, the CDR3 reads TGTGCCAGCTCACCATCCCGACAGGGTTCCCAGCATTTT. The encoded protein is CASSPSRQGSQHF.

The gene calls are TRBV18 and TRBJ2-1; 15 nucleotides align to TRBD2. Germline CDR1 and CDR2: KGHSH and LQKENI. The CDR3 extends over 20 amino acids. The V segment lost 1 base and the J segment 5 bases; nucleotides outside the gene matches: 12. This chain's CDR3 is CASSPLIAGTSGRSDNEQFF. CDR3 coding DNA: TGTGCCAGCTCACCACTAATTGCTGGGACTAGCGGGAGGTCGGACAATGAGCAGTTCTTC. Full variable domain (outside the CDR3, taken from reference TRBV18 and TRBJ2-1): NAGVMQNPRHLVRRRGQEARLRCSPMKGHSHVYWYRQLPEEGLKFMVYLQKENIIDESGMPKERFSAEFPKEGPSILRIQQVVRGDSAAYFCASSPLIAGTSGRSDNEQFFGPGTRLTVL.

This sequence joins TRBV5-4 and TRBJ2-7; tentative D call: TRBD1 (7 bases). CDR3 length: 14 amino acids. Germline values: CDR1 SGHNT, CDR2 YYREEE (reference sequence). V gave up 3 bases and J gave up 2 bases, with 12 bases separating them. The CDR3 DNA follows: TGTGCCAGCAGCTCGCGGGACAGAGCCTACGAGCAGTACTTC. Residues: CASSSRDRAYEQYF.

V is TRBV7-2 and J is TRBJ2-7, with D unresolved. The germline V and J ends were trimmed by 1 base and 2 bases, with 12 bases remaining between them. The CDR3 sequence is 15 residues long. Germline V gene data show CDR1 as SGHTA and CDR2 as FQGNSA. In DNA, the CDR3 is TGTGCCAGCAGCTTAGAAGGTGCGGAAGCCTACGAGCAGTACTTC. Its protein product is CASSLEGAEAYEQYF.

The chain carries TRBV28 and TRBJ1-2, with 7 nucleotides matching TRBD1. V was clipped by 5 bases and J by 5 bases; unmatched bases: 5. The CDR3 is 13 amino acids. Germline values: CDR1 MDHEN, CDR2 SYDVKM. CDR3: CASSGPGGYGYTF. Here the CDR3 DNA reads TGTGCCAGCAGTGGCCCAGGGGGTTATGGCTACACCTTC.

The chain recombines TRBV4-3 with TRBJ1-1; D might be TRBD1 (6 bases). This CDR3 has 15 amino acids. Per the germline V gene, CDR1 is LGHNA and CDR2 is YSLEER. V was cut by 1 base and J by 4 bases, with 13 bases left in between. The DNA of the CDR3 is TGCGCCAGCAGCCAAGTATCCGCAGGGGCCACTGAAGCTTTCTTT. Translation: CASSQVSAGATEAFF.

CDR3 protein: CASSLAGATYNEQFF. The CDR3 DNA follows: TGTGCCAGCAGCTTAGCGGGAGCCACCTACAATGAGCAGTTCTTC. The chain uses TRBV7-9 and TRBJ2-1; possible D gene TRBD2, 5 bases. Per the germline V gene, CDR1 is SEHNR and CDR2 is FQNEAQ (reference sequence). V lost 0 bases and J lost 2, with 8 bases in between. There are 15 residues in the CDR3.

The chain combines TRBV29-1 with TRBJ2-7, with D tentatively TRBD2 (7 bases). V lost 1 base and J lost 4, with 11 bases in between. CDR3 length: 13 amino acids. The germline gives CDR1 SQVTM, CDR2 ANQGSEA. This chain's CDR3 is CSVEGGGGYEQYF. The CDR3 DNA is TGCAGCGTTGAAGGCGGGGGCGGTTACGAGCAGTACTTC.

The rearrangement uses TRBV28 and TRBJ2-1; tentative D call: TRBD1 (5 bases). Germline loops: CDR1 MDHEN, CDR2 SYDVKM. This CDR3 contains 14 residues. The V and J ends lost 3 bases and 3 bases respectively, with 9 bases between them. CDR3: CASSFYQGYNEQFF. DNA for the CDR3: TGTGCCAGCAGTTTTTACCAGGGCTACAATGAGCAGTTCTTC.

The chain employs TRBV27 and TRBJ1-1, with 8 positions matching TRBD1. Unmatched junction bases numbered 15, after V lost 9 bases and J lost 3 bases. The length of the CDR3 is 16 residues. Germline V CDR1 and CDR2: MNHEY, SMNVEV (reference sequence). Here the CDR3 DNA reads TGTGCCAGTGGTGGAGTCGGACAGGGAAAATACACTGAAGCTTTCTTT. Amino acids: CASGGVGQGKYTEAFF.

This chain joins TRBV6-5 and TRBJ2-2; 9 positions match TRBD2. CDR1 and CDR2 from the germline V gene are MNHEY and SVGAGI. The length of the CDR3 is 16 residues. V lost 1 base, J lost 6 bases, and 6 bases stayed unmatched. The CDR3 protein is CASSYYSSGVSGELFF. The CDR3 DNA is TGTGCCAGCAGTTACTACTCTAGCGGGGTCTCCGGGGAGCTGTTTTTT.

The chain employs TRBV7-8 and TRBJ1-5; a weak D match, TRBD1 (5 bases). CDR3 size: 15 residues. The germline V gene has CDR1 SGHVS and CDR2 FQNEAQ. V was shortened by 6 bases and J by 1 base, with 13 bases between the two germline ends. This chain's CDR3 is CASSPSGGSNQPQHF. Here the CDR3 DNA reads TGTGCCAGCAGTCCCTCCGGGGGGAGCAATCAGCCCCAGCATTTT. The full variable domain, in which reference TRBV7-8 and TRBJ1-5 provide the parts outside the CDR3, is GAGVSQSPRYKVAKRGQDVALRCDPISGHVSLFWYQQALGQGPEFLTYFQNEAQLDKSGLPSDRFFAERPEGSVSTLKIQRTQQEDSAVYLCASSPSGGSNQPQHFGDGTRLSIL.

The chain couples TRBV5-4 to TRBJ2-5; TRBD2 is a possible D gene (6 bases). CDR3 length equals 12 residues. CDR1 and CDR2 (germline): SGHNT, YYREEE (reference sequence). V lost 10 bases and J 5 bases, leaving 15 bases between the germline ends. CDR3 coding DNA: TGTGCCGCAGGAGGGAACGGGGAGACCCAGTACTTC. It codes for CAAGGNGETQYF.